Reported below is one T cell receptor beta chain. The hyperthyroidism was newly diagnosed and had lasted under 2 months; the patients were aged 18 to 65. The data stem from a study of T cells in Graves' hyperthyroidism and ophthalmopathy. V was cut by 6 bases and J by 5 bases, with 15 bases left in between. Per the germline V gene, CDR1 is LGHNA and CDR2 is YSLEER. This CDR3 has 14 amino acids. What was amplified from RNA transcripts were TCR beta CDR3 regions. RT-PCR in the first round (using the HTBI primer set) targeted the TCR CDR3. MiXCR, run by TCRdb on the multiplex PCR reads, gives a single entry per CDR3 protein. Of 650,000 to 750,000 distinct CDR3 sequences listed, 11% to 15% are singletons.

The sequenced material came from blood. The TCR sequence derives from a woman younger than 35 with Graves' hyperthyroidism. This chain links TRBV4-3 with TRBJ2-3; maybe TRBD2 (6 bases). CDR3 DNA sequence: TGCGCCAGCAGTCCGGGACTCCTCGGAGATACGCAGTATTTT. Its protein is CASSPGLLGDTQYF.